These T cell receptor beta chains were read from a single sample in a study of cytomegalovirus exposure and HLA in healthy donors. Some clones are missing from TCRdb's copy, which holds only in-frame ones; the method was immunoSEQ multiplex PCR. Seen here are 150,000 to 200,000 clones, roughly 86% observed once, and the top ten hold 2% to 3%. Sequences were obtained from PBMCs. These receptors were taken from a man aged 18 to 30 in good health and CMV-seropositive. Each CDR3 is given with its conserved first and last residue. Each record gives: clone size, J gene, D gene, V gene, CDR3 DNA, CDR3 protein. A D gene is named only where the DNA matches it firmly. A clone size is listed for some rows: how often the clone was seen (once, few, many), or a class if it is expanded.

>.|TRBJ1-2|.|TRBV11-2
TGTGCCAGCAGCTTAGAGGGGGCTGCTTATTATGGCTACACCTTC
CASSLEGAAYYGYTF
>once|TRBJ1-2|TRBD1|TRBV25-1
TGTGCCAGCAGTGAATCAGGGGGCGGAGTTTACTACACCTTC
CASSESGGGVYYTF
>.|TRBJ2-1|.|TRBV6-1
TGTGCCAGCAGTGTGTTAAGGACAGTCAATGAGCAGTTCTTC
CASSVLRTVNEQFF
>.|TRBJ1-1|.|TRBV19
TGTGCCAGTAGGACGCCAGGGCGCACTGAAGCTTTCTTT
CASRTPGRTEAFF
>once|TRBJ2-7|TRBD2|TRBV6-1
TGTGCCAGCAGTGAAGCTTGGTGGACTAGCGGGGCCCCAAGCTCCTACGAGCAGTACTTC
CASSEAWWTSGAPSSYEQYF
>.|TRBJ2-1|.|TRBV5-1
TGCGCCAGCCTGACGACGGGGTCCAATGAGCAGTTCTTC
CASLTTGSNEQFF
>.|TRBJ2-1|TRBD2|TRBV9
TGTGCCAGCAGCGGAACAACTAGCGGGGGGGCCGGGGAGCAGTTCTTC
CASSGTTSGGAGEQFF
>.|TRBJ2-5|TRBD2|TRBV7-3
TGTGCCAGCAGCGCGGGGACTAGCGGGGGGGAGACCCAGTACTTC
CASSAGTSGGETQYF
>.|TRBJ2-7|.|TRBV7-8
TGTGCCAGCAGCTCCTCTTTGTTGACGCGAGGTCCATACGAGCAGTACTTC
CASSSSLLTRGPYEQYF
>.|TRBJ1-1|.|TRBV27
TGTGCCAGCAGTTTCACGGGGACTGAAGCTTTCTTT
CASSFTGTEAFF
>.|TRBJ2-7|TRBD1|TRBV27
TGTGCCAGCAGTTTATCCGCCAGGGGGTGGTCGCAGTACTTC
CASSLSARGWSQYF
>.|TRBJ1-1|TRBD1|TRBV7-3
TGTGCCAGCAGCGCACAGGGGGACACTGAAGCTTTCTTT
CASSAQGDTEAFF
>.|TRBJ2-1|.|TRBV28
TGTGCCAGCAGGATAGTTGAAGATGAGCAGTTCTTC
CASRIVEDEQFF
>.|TRBJ2-3|TRBD2|TRBV9
TGTGCCAGCAGCGTAGAACCTAGCGGGGGTGCAGATACGCAGTATTTT
CASSVEPSGGADTQYF
>many|TRBJ1-1|.|TRBV7-9
TGTGCCAGCAGTTTATCAGGGGACACTGAAGCTTTCTTT
CASSLSGDTEAFF
>once|TRBJ2-5|TRBD2|TRBV29-1
TGCAGCGTCGGGACTAGCGGGAGGGCCCAAGAGACCCAGTACTTC
CSVGTSGRAQETQYF
>.|TRBJ1-2|.|TRBV28
TGTGCCAGCAGTTTAGTCCAGCGCGTCGATGGCTACACCTTC
CASSLVQRVDGYTF
>once|TRBJ2-3|TRBD2|TRBV9
TGTGCCAGCAGCCCCCGGGGTAGCGGGAGGGCCGGTGATACGCAGTATTTT
CASSPRGSGRAGDTQYF
>.|TRBJ2-3|.|TRBV19
TGTGCCAGTAGTATTGGGAGGTTTGATACGCAGTATTTT
CASSIGRFDTQYF
>.|TRBJ2-7|.|TRBV9
TGTGCCAGCAGCGTATCGGGGGACGGCGAGCAGTACTTC
CASSVSGDGEQYF
>medium-sized|TRBJ2-7|TRBD2|TRBV6-1
TGTGCCGCACGGGAGCGGGGCTCCTACGAGCAGTACTTC
CAARERGSYEQYF
>once|TRBJ1-3|TRBD1|TRBV29-1
TGCAGCGTTGAAGATCGGAACAGGGGAAAAAACACCATATATTTT
CSVEDRNRGKNTIYF
>.|TRBJ2-3|.|TRBV6-5
TGTGCCAGCAGTTTAGCTACAGATACGCAGTATTTT
CASSLATDTQYF
>.|TRBJ2-5|TRBD2|TRBV13
TGTGCCAGCAGCTCCTCCCCTTTTTCTAGCGGGGGAGAGACCCAGTACTTC
CASSSSPFSSGGETQYF
>.|TRBJ2-6|.|TRBV25-1
TGTGCCAGCAGTCCGCGGGCTGGGGCCAACGTCCTGACTTTC
CASSPRAGANVLTF
>few|TRBJ1-2|TRBD1|TRBV7-9
TGTGCCAGCAGCTTAGCCGGGACAGCCTATGGCTACACCTTC
CASSLAGTAYGYTF
>.|TRBJ2-5|TRBD1|TRBV5-1
TGCGCCAGCAGCTCGGGACAGGGAGGGGTTGAGACCCAGTACTTC
CASSSGQGGVETQYF
>.|TRBJ1-4|TRBD1|TRBV7-9
TGTGCCAGCAGCGCCGGGACAGGGAAGGAAAAACTGTTTTTT
CASSAGTGKEKLFF
>.|TRBJ2-1|TRBD2|TRBV2
TGTGCCAGCAGTCAACTGGGATCGGGACTAGCGGGAGGGACCTACAATGAGCAGTTCTTC
CASSQLGSGLAGGTYNEQFF
>.|TRBJ2-1|TRBD2|TRBV9
TGTGCCAGCAGCTTTACTAGCGGCCCAGACAATGAGCAGTTCTTC
CASSFTSGPDNEQFF
>.|TRBJ2-7|TRBD1|TRBV28
TGTGCCAGCACAGCCCAGGGACAGAGCAACTACGAGCAGTACTTC
CASTAQGQSNYEQYF
>.|TRBJ2-1|TRBD2|TRBV2
TGTGCCAGCATTCGGACTAGAGGCTACAATGAGCAGTTCTTC
CASIRTRGYNEQFF
>.|TRBJ2-7|.|TRBV7-2
TGTGCCAGCAGCCCTAGTAGACACGAGCAGTACTTC
CASSPSRHEQYF
>.|TRBJ1-3|.|TRBV18
TGTGCCAGCTCACCAGCATATGGGGCCCTCACTGGAAACACCATATATTTT
CASSPAYGALTGNTIYF
>.|TRBJ2-2|TRBD1|TRBV11-2
TGTGCCAGCAGCTTAGATCAGGGGGCCGGGGAGCTGTTTTTT
CASSLDQGAGELFF
>.|TRBJ2-7|.|TRBV6-1
TGTGCCAGCAGTGAAAGTAGCAGGGCTAGCGCAGAGCAGTACTTC
CASSESSRASAEQYF
>.|TRBJ1-5|.|TRBV7-3
TGTGCCAGCAGCTTGACGGGGGGGGATCAGCCCCAGCATTTT
CASSLTGGDQPQHF
>.|TRBJ2-5|.|TRBV30
TGTGCCTGGCTGAAAAGAGGAATCCAAGAGACCCAGTACTTC
CAWLKRGIQETQYF
>.|TRBJ2-5|.|TRBV5-1
TGCGCCAGCAGCTCCGCTCCACAGGGACAAGAGACCCAGTACTTC
CASSSAPQGQETQYF
>.|TRBJ1-6|TRBD1|TRBV19
TGTGCCACCAAACGGGACAGATATAATTCACCCCTCCACTTT
CATKRDRYNSPLHF
>once|TRBJ2-7|TRBD1|TRBV2
TGTGCCAGCAGCTTCAGACAGGGGGCGTACTACGAGCAGTACTTC
CASSFRQGAYYEQYF
>once|TRBJ1-5|.|TRBV5-1
TGCGCCAGCAGCCCGGGATATAGCAATCAGCCCCAGCATTTT
CASSPGYSNQPQHF
>few|TRBJ1-2|TRBD1|TRBV19
TGTGCCAGCGGGGACAGGTATCCCTATGGCTACACCTTC
CASGDRYPYGYTF
>.|TRBJ2-2|.|TRBV30
TGTGCCTGGAGTCCGCACATGCCCGGGGAGCTGTTTTTT
CAWSPHMPGELFF